This T cell receptor (beta chain) was sequenced during a study of blood T cell repertoires in COVID-19 (dated by TCRdb to the early 2020s). Turning to the overall study: Samples covering the acute and convalescent phases of COVID-19 were provided by collaborators in the United States, Italy and Spain. The prospective study material was composed of cDNA or gDNA derived from T cells, B-cell-depleted T cells, or PBMCs. A de-identified subject ID, COVID-19 status, age in years and sex were almost always included in the sample metadata. The dataset comprised deeply sampled blood TCRbeta repertoires from subjects exposed to, actively infected with, or recovered from COVID-19. Where available, HLA class I and class II types were taken from metadata supplied by the sample provider and were not determined by assay-based typing. The samples were drawn from the first 160 participants of the ongoing ImmuneRACE study and from 1,200 or so subjects provided by 6 global collaborators. A freely available public database, intended as a resource for researchers studying the immune response to SARS-CoV-2, is where the repertoires were released.

TCRbeta CDR3 regions were amplified from genomic DNA using the immunoSEQ Assay, a bias-controlled multiplex PCR. Concerning the study's data processing: Within the assay, amplification of reference gene primers was used to estimate how many nucleated cells each sample contained. To quantify the absolute abundance of each unique TCRbeta CDR3 rearrangement, sequence reads were collapsed and filtered. For each sample, productive Simpson clonality was calculated as the square root of Simpson's diversity index over productive rearrangements. In TCRdb, the immuneACCESS table is reduced to in-frame sequences with V and J assigned. These tables do not hold every clone; where another copy was compared, an unresolved V gene accounts for under half, and the others remain unexplained. From that table come the V and J calls and clone size; the DNA was used to work out D and trimming. In all, the sample holds fewer than 250,000 clones, and 80% to 90% of those were seen once. 0.98% of the sample rests with the top ten.

What the work shows at the level of the full study, not this receptor alone: How much clinical and demographic metadata was included differed by source and by participant, and the metadata was provided uncurated.

Points on this clone: This clone's antigen is unknown. It has no much larger one-base neighbor in the sample; base qualities were not kept.

At the junction V is shortened by 6 bases and J by 7 bases, with 18 bases in between. There are 14 amino acids in the CDR3, from cysteine to phenylalanine inclusive. Of the read, only the CDR3 DNA is kept; its 42 bases are in frame from base 1. CDR1 and CDR2 are drawn from the germline V gene: MNHEY, SVGAGI. Whole blood was collected in K2EDTA tubes by collaborating institutions according to the institutions' own protocols. For TCRbeta analysis, collaborator samples were shipped as frozen whole blood, as isolated PBMCs, or as DNA extracted from either sample type. The sequencing input was peripheral blood. The receptor was isolated from a man aged 35 to 55 with acute or convalescent COVID-19. The chain uses TRBV6-5 and TRBJ1-2; tentative D gene TRBD1, with 5 bases matching. Read as DNA, the sequence is TGTGCCAGCAGAGCCCAGGGAAAGCCGGGTGGCTACACCTTC. Translated, it gives CASRAQGKPGGYTF.